The T cell receptor (beta chain) under discussion was sequenced for a study of T cells after yellow fever vaccination. Study as a whole: The SMART-Seq v4 Ultra Low Input method served to prepare the low-cell-number fractions. Points from the study as a whole: A secondary response was less intense yet reached its peak sooner, at day 5 versus 15.

Generation of TCR cDNA used 5'RACE template switching (which added a universal primer site and UMIs). A single record per CDR3 protein comes from TCRdb applying MiXCR to the 5' RACE reads. This sample carries approximately 600,000 distinct CDR3 sequences, approximately 13% of them seen once, and the ten largest clones take around 14%. This clonotype was seen only a few times. Its antigen is unknown. The receptor was isolated from a man aged 25 to 40 who received the YFV17D yellow fever vaccine. The sample consisted of PBMCs, taken on the day of the yellow fever booster vaccination.

The CDR3 bases are TGTGCCAGCAAGAGCGGACAAACCTACGAGCAGTACTTC. Translating gives CASKSGQTYEQYF. This chain joins TRBV7-2 and TRBJ2-7, with D perhaps TRBD1 or TRBD2 (5 bases each). The germline V gene has CDR1 SGHTA and CDR2 FQGNSA. The V end lost 7 bases, the J end lost 2 bases, and 12 bases lay between the germline ends. CDR3 length equals 13 residues.